The 14 T cell receptor beta chains in this list originate from one sample, sequenced in a study of cytomegalovirus exposure and HLA in healthy donors. Here immunoSEQ multiplex PCR was the method, and the copy in TCRdb shows in-frame clones only, minus some. The sample has 100,000 or so clones; approximately 88% are singletons. Input material: PBMCs. Receptors were obtained from a woman aged 30 to 39 in good health and CMV-seronegative.

The chain has TRBV10-1 and TRBJ2-7; 7 bases match TRBD2. V lost 2 bases and J lost 7; bases outside the gene matches: 11. Germline V gene data show CDR1 as WNHNN and CDR2 as SYGVQD (reference sequence). The CDR3 runs 15 residues. In nucleotides, the CDR3 is TGCGCCAGCAGTGAGATGCCGGGAGGAGCCGGGGAGCAGTACTTC. Its translation is CASSEMPGGAGEQYF.

This chain connects TRBV27 to TRBJ1-5; D may be TRBD1 (5 bases). This CDR3 has 12 amino acids. Germline V CDR1 and CDR2: MNHEY, SMNVEV (reference sequence). Trimming left V 6 bases short and J 6 bases short, with 9 bases between. CDR3 loop: CASRRGFQPQHF. In DNA form, the CDR3 reads TGTGCCAGCAGGCGGGGGTTTCAGCCCCAGCATTTT.

Here the CDR3 reads CASSRTGFYGYTF. The CDR3, as DNA: TGTGCCAGCAGTAGGACAGGGTTCTATGGCTACACCTTC. This sequence joins TRBV28 and TRBJ1-2; 8 bases fit TRBD1. Germline CDR1 is MDHEN and CDR2 is SYDVKM. The CDR3 runs 13 residues. With 5 bases clipped from V and 4 bases from J, the junction kept 3 bases outside the gene matches.

V and J are TRBV19 and TRBJ2-3; 7 nucleotides match TRBD1. The V gene's germline CDR1 is LNHDA and CDR2 SQIVND (reference sequence). V was clipped by 9 bases and J by 0 bases; unmatched bases: 6. The CDR3 spans 14 residues. The CDR3 sequence is CASQTGKSTDTQYF. The CDR3 bases are TGTGCCAGCCAGACAGGGAAGAGCACAGATACGCAGTATTTT.

CDR3 coding DNA: TGTGCCAGCAGTCTCACCCCCCCGAACGGTGAAAAACTGTTTTTT. Its translation: CASSLTPPNGEKLFF. The J gene is TRBJ1-4, the V gene TRBV28; D remains ambiguous. The V and J ends lost 5 bases and 7 bases respectively, with 17 bases between them. Germline V CDR1 and CDR2: MDHEN, SYDVKM. This CDR3 contains 15 residues. The variable domain in full, completed from reference TRBV28 and TRBJ1-4, reads DVKVTQSSRYLVKRTGEKVFLECVQDMDHENMFWYRQDPGLGLRLIYFSYDVKMKEKGDIPEGYSVSREKKERFSLILESASTNQTSMYLCASSLTPPNGEKLFFGSGTQLSVL.

The chain has TRBV27 and TRBJ2-6; weak D call: TRBD2 (5 bases). The CDR3 is 14 residues long. Germline V lookup: CDR1 MNHEY, CDR2 SMNVEV (reference sequence). The germline V and J ends were trimmed by 7 bases and 1 base, with 8 bases remaining between them. CDR3 loop: CASTGGSGANVLTF. CDR3 sequence (DNA): TGTGCCAGCACGGGCGGGTCTGGGGCCAACGTCCTGACTTTC. Full variable domain (outside the CDR3, taken from reference TRBV27 and TRBJ2-6): EAQVTQNPRYLITVTGKKLTVTCSQNMNHEYMSWYRQDPGLGLRQIYYSMNVEVTDKGDVPEGYKVSRKEKRNFPLILESPSPNQTSLYFCASTGGSGANVLTFGAGSRLTVL.

The chain carries TRBV28 and TRBJ1-5; 7 bases map to TRBD1. From germline, CDR1 is MDHEN and CDR2 SYDVKM. V lost 2 bases to trimming and J lost 4 bases; unmatched junction nucleotides: 5. The CDR3 totals 15 residues. CDR3 nucleotide sequence: TGTGCCAGCAGTTTACTGGGACAGAGTAATCAGCCCCAGCATTTT. Translation: CASSLLGQSNQPQHF.

V gene TRBV2 combines with J gene TRBJ2-1, with 8 positions matching TRBD1. The CDR3 extends over 14 amino acids. CDR1 is SNHLY, CDR2 FYNNEI, per germline. The V gene end was trimmed by 5 bases and the J gene end by 4 bases; junction bases not matched to a gene: 4. Written as DNA, the CDR3 is TGTGCCAGCAGTATCCGGACAGGGTACAATGAGCAGTTCTTC. This codes for CASSIRTGYNEQFF.

J is TRBJ2-5 and V is TRBV2; TRBD2 matches 8 bases. Germline lookup yields CDR1 SNHLY and CDR2 FYNNEI. The CDR3 extends over 14 amino acids. V dropped 6 bases and J dropped 4; count of bases not matched to a gene: 7. CDR3 in DNA: TGTGCCAGCAGGGTAAGCGGGAGAGGAGAGACCCAGTACTTC. Translated: CASRVSGRGETQYF.

The chain joins TRBV11-3 to TRBJ2-7, with D maybe TRBD1 (6 bases). The CDR3 spans 13 residues. Trimming left V 3 bases short and J 4 bases short, with 10 bases between. CDR1 and CDR2 from the germline V gene are SGHNT and YENEEA. In DNA, the CDR3 is TGTGCCAGCAGCTTGGGGGCTGGATACGAGCAGTACTTC. It encodes CASSLGAGYEQYF.

The chain combines TRBV6-1 with TRBJ1-4; no definite D call. Germline V gene lookup returns CDR1 MNHNS and CDR2 SASEGT. The germline V and J ends were trimmed by 4 bases and 4 bases, with 7 bases remaining between them. CDR3 length equals 13 residues. The CDR3 region has the DNA TGTGCCAGCAGTGGCAGTTATAATGAAAAACTGTTTTTT. Encoded protein: CASSGSYNEKLFF.

CDR3 sequence (DNA): TGCGCCAGCAGCTTGTTGGGTGTTGACAGGGGACGGCTAGCGCTTACGTACGAGCAGTACTTC. This gives the protein CASSLLGVDRGRLALTYEQYF. The chain carries TRBV5-1 and TRBJ2-7; 8 bases align to TRBD1. The germline gives CDR1 SGHRS, CDR2 YFSETQ. The CDR3 sequence is 21 residues long. After removal of 1 base from V and 4 bases from J, the junction contained 25 bases not matched to a gene.

The rearrangement uses TRBV7-9 and TRBJ2-7; TRBD1 aligns across 7 bases. CDR3 size: 12 residues. The ends lost 5 bases at V and 9 bases at J; junction bases unmatched: 7. Germline CDR1 SEHNR, CDR2 FQNEAQ (reference sequence). The CDR3 nucleotides are TGTGCCAGCAGCACCGACAGGGTGGTGCAGTACTTC. Translation gives CASSTDRVVQYF.

The V and J genes are TRBV7-2 and TRBJ1-6, with D possibly being TRBD1 (5 bases). Germline V gene data show CDR1 as SGHTA and CDR2 as FQGNSA. The V end was cut by 3 bases, the J end by 10 bases, with 16 bases between. The CDR3 runs 15 residues. The CDR3 bases are TGTGCCAGCAGCTTGGCGGGGGGATCTCAGTCACCCCTCCACTTT. Translated: CASSLAGGSQSPLHF. Based on the CDR3 plus reference TRBV7-2 and TRBJ1-6, the full variable domain is GAGVSQSPSNKVTEKGKDVELRCDPISGHTALYWYRQSLGQGLEFLIYFQGNSAPDKSGLPSDRFSAERTGGSVSTLTIQRTQQEDSAVYLCASSLAGGSQSPLHFGNGTRLTVT.